This section outlines one T cell receptor (beta chain) sequence together with its context. There is no known antigen for this receptor. Per-nucleotide qualities are absent, and no much larger clonotype sits a single base away. Whole blood was collected in K2EDTA tubes by collaborating institutions according to the institutions' own protocols. For TCRbeta analysis, collaborators shipped samples in one of three forms: frozen whole blood, isolated PBMCs, or DNA extracted from either of those sample types. TCRbeta CDR3 regions were amplified from genomic DNA using the immunoSEQ Assay, a bias-controlled multiplex PCR. As for how the authors treated the data: The number of nucleated cells in each sample was estimated by amplification of reference gene primers within the assay. To quantify the absolute abundance of each unique TCRbeta CDR3 rearrangement, sequence reads were collapsed and filtered. For each sample, productive Simpson clonality was calculated as the square root of Simpson's diversity index across productive rearrangements. Drawn from immuneACCESS, this table holds only the in-frame rearrangements with V and J called that TCRdb kept. Clones are partly lost; checked studies trace under half to an unresolved V gene and leave the rest unexplained. D and trimming come from the DNA, and the V and J calls and clone size come from that table. In all, the sample holds 110,000 or so clones, and around 85% of those were seen once. The ten most abundant clones make up about 13% of the sample.

This sample was included in a study of blood T cell repertoires in COVID-19 (dated by TCRdb to about 2020). For the wider study: Samples covering the acute and convalescent phases of COVID-19 were provided by collaborators in the United States, Italy and Spain. The material from the prospective study consisted of cDNA or gDNA derived from T cells, B-cell-depleted T cells, or PBMCs. The dataset comprised deeply sampled blood TCRbeta repertoires from subjects exposed to, actively infected with, or recovered from COVID-19. The repertoires were released in a freely available public database meant as a resource for research on the immune response to SARS-CoV-2. The samples were drawn from the first 160 participants of the ongoing ImmuneRACE study and from over 950 subjects provided by 6 global collaborators. Nearly every sample came with metadata listing a de-identified subject ID, COVID-19 status, age in years and sex. HLA class I and class II types, where available, came from metadata supplied by the sample provider rather than from assay-based typing.

Summary of the overall study and its limitations: The amount of clinical and demographic metadata varied by source and participant and was provided uncurated.

Ends trimmed: V by 6 bases, J by 6 bases; bases unmatched to a gene: 6. The CDR3 runs 14 residues from the cysteine to the phenylalanine. Solely the CDR3 DNA is kept, with 42 bases framed from the first base. Taken from the germline V gene, the CDR1 and CDR2 loops are SNHLY and FYNNEI. The chain links TRBV2 with TRBJ2-2; 8 of the junction bases match TRBD2. Material for sequencing was peripheral blood. This TCR was sampled from a human donor in a cohort sampled during active COVID-19. The DNA sequence is TGTGCCAGCAGAGGAGGAGCGGGGGCCGGGGAGCTGTTTTTT. It translates to CASRGGAGAGELFF.